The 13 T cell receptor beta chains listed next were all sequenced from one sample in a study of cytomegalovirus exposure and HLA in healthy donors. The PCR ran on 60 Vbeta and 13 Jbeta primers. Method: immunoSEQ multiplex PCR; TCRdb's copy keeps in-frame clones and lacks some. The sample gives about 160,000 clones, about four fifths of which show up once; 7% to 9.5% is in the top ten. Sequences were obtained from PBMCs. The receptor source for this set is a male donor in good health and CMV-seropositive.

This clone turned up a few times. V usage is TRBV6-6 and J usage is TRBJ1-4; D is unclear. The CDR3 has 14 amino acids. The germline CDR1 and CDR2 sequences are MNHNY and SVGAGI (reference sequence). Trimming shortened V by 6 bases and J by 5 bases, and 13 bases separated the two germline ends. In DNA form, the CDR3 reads TGTGCCAGCAGCCCCACTGGTTTGAATGAAAAACTGTTTTTT. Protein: CASSPTGLNEKLFF.

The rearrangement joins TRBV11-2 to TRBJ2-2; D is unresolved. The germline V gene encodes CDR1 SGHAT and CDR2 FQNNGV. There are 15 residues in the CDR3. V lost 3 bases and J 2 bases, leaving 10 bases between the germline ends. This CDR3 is CASSLQRTNTGELFF. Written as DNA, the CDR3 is TGTGCCAGCAGCTTGCAGCGAACTAACACCGGGGAGCTGTTTTTT.

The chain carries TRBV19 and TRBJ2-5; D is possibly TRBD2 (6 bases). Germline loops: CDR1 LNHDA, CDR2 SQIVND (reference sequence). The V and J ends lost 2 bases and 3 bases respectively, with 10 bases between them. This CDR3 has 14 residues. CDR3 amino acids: CASSIKDYKETQYF. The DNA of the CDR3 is TGTGCCAGTAGTATAAAGGACTATAAAGAGACCCAGTACTTC.

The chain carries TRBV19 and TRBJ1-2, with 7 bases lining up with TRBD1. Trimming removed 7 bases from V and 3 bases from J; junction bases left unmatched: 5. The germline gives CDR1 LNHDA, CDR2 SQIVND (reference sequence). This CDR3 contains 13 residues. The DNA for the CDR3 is TGTGCCAGTAATACAGGGGTAGACTATGGCTACACCTTC. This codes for CASNTGVDYGYTF.

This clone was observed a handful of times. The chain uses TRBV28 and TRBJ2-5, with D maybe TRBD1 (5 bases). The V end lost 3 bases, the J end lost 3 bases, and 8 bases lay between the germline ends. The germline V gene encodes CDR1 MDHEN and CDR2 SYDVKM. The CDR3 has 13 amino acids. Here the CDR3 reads CASSLGREETQYF. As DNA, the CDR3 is TGTGCCAGCAGTTTGGGGCGCGAAGAGACCCAGTACTTC.

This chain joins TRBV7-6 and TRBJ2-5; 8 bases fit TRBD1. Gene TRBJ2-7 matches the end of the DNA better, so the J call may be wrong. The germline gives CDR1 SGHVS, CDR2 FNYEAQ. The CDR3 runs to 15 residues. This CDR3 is CASTLGDRGPYEQYF. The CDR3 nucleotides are TGTGCCAGCACCCTGGGAGACAGGGGTCCCTACGAGCAGTACTTC.

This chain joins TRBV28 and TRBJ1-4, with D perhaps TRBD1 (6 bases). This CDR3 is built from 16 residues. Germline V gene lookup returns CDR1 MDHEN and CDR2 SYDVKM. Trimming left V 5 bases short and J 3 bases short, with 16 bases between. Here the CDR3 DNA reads TGTGCCAGCAGTACGCATACAGGGCGCGCTAATGAAAAACTGTTTTTT. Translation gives CASSTHTGRANEKLFF.

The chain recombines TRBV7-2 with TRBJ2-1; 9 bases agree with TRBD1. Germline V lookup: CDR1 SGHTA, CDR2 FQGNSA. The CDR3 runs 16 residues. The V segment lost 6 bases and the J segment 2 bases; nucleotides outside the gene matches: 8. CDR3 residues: CASRSSGTGPYNEQFF. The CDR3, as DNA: TGTGCCAGCAGATCCTCCGGGACAGGGCCCTACAATGAGCAGTTCTTC.

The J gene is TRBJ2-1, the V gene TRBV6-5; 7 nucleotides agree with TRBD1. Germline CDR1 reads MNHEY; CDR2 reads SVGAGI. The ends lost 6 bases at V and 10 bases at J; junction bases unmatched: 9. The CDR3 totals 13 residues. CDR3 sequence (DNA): TGTGCCAGCAGACCGGACAGGCCCCAAGAGCAGTTCTTC. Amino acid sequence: CASRPDRPQEQFF.

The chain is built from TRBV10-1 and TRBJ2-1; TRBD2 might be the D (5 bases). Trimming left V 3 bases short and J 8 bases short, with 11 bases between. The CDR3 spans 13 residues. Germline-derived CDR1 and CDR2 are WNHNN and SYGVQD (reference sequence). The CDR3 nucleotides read TGCGCCAGCAGTGAAGGAGGACGGGATGAGCAGTTCTTC. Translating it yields CASSEGGRDEQFF.

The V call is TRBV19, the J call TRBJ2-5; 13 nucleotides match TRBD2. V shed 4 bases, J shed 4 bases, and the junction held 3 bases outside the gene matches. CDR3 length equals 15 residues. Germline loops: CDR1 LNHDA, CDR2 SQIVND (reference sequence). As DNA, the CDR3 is TGTGCCAGTAGTAGGACTAGCGGGAGTTTAGAGACCCAGTACTTC. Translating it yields CASSRTSGSLETQYF.

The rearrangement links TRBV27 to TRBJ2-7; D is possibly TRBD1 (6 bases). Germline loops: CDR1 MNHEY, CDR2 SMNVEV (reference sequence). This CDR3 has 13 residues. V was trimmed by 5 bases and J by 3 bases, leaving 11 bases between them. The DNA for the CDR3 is TGTGCCAGCAGTCTCCGGGACAACTACGAGCAGTACTTC. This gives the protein CASSLRDNYEQYF.

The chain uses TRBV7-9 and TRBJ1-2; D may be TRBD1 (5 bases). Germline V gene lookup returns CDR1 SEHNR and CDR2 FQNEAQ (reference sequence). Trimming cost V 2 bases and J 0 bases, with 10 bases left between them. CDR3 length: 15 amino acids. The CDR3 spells CASSLLDRPNYGYTF. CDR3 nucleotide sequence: TGTGCCAGCAGCTTACTAGACAGACCTAACTATGGCTACACCTTC.